This T cell receptor beta chain was sequenced for a study of monozygotic twins with inflammatory bowel disease (dated by TCRdb to between 2018 and 2021). At the level of the whole study: In total, around 28 monozygotic twin pairs made up the full study: 19 Danish pairs, all IBD-discordant, plus nine German pairs, of which four were IBD-concordant and five were IBD-discordant. The search for disease-associated traits relied mainly on comparing, within discordant pairs, IBD patients with their genetically identical healthy co-twins. Each individual had, on average, about 151 000 unique TCRalpha sequences and 181 000 unique TCRbeta sequences available for analysis. Paper-wide results and their limitations: Because patients received different immunosuppressive treatments, the repertoires may have picked up extra background noise and variability between individuals. Compared with healthy twins, IBD patients had fewer clonotypes in common with other individuals, a difference most pronounced in patients showing signs of disease activity. No single strong signal or clonotype linked to IBD turned up in the results, so the idea that one exists was not supported. No difference in repertoire similarity was observed between concordant and discordant twins, possibly owing to limited statistical power. The analysis was unable to tell apart different T cell subtypes. A decrease in TCRbeta repertoire diversity, as measured by inverse Simpson index, was observed in IBD patients compared with their healthy co-twins.

With regard to this clonotype: What this receptor recognizes is not known.

A roughly 2.6 ml peripheral blood sample was drawn into PAXgene tubes per donor and stored at -80°C. Without T cell sorting, total RNA was isolated from whole blood using the PAXgene blood miRNA kit on an automated QIAcube. Peripheral blood from monozygotic twin pairs, either concordant or discordant for inflammatory bowel disease, underwent deep TCRalpha and TCRbeta repertoire profiling that used unique molecular barcoding. Smoking habits were recorded for all twin pairs, and individuals were classified as current, former or never smokers. Measured from the cysteine to the phenylalanine, the CDR3 is 15 residues long. No DNA has been recorded. Sequences SQVTM (CDR1) and ANQGSEA (CDR2) are obtained from the germline V gene. Libraries were made using 5' RACE. The input for every TCR library was 3500 ng of total RNA. For each sample, cDNA synthesis was carried out in eight separate reactions using SMARTScribe reverse transcriptase. Unique molecular identifiers containing a 6-nucleotide sample barcode were introduced through template switching during cDNA synthesis. Two nested PCRs of about 16 and 10 cycles amplified the TCRalpha and TCRbeta cDNA, and bead purification followed each PCR. Before amplification, the cDNA was treated with uracil DNA-glycosylase and purified using the QIAquick PCR purification kit. The second PCR added Illumina TruSeq-compatible adapters along with sample-specific barcodes. TapeStation and Qubit were used to check library quality and concentration, and about 4.5 ng of each library was pooled. Sequencing of the pooled libraries was done on an Illumina HiSeq2500 single-index Rapid Run using custom sequencing primers and 2 x 100 bp reads. In the original analysis: MiGEC version 1.2.6 was used for UMI-based consensus assembly to correct PCR and sequencing errors. V(D)J alignment, clonotype assembly and CDR3 extraction were performed with MiXCR version 2.1.1. Normalisation of gene usage, clonotype sharing and MAIT/NKT TCR abundance was achieved by analysing the top 1000, 10 000 and 20 000 clonotypes per sample. Diversity was computed as the inverse Simpson index with the vegan R package after downsampling to 27 000 UMIs. Paired Mann-Whitney U tests were applied to discordant twin pairs, and Benjamini-Hochberg correction was used for multiple testing. Based on TCRdb reprocessing of the reads, there is one entry per CDR3 protein sequence, and DNA is missing. The V and J calls here are based on TCRdb, not the publication. The sample table gives approximately 400,000 distinct CDR3 sequences. 2% to 3% of the sample comes from the top ten.

Source material: blood. The V gene is TRBV29-1 and the J gene is TRBJ2-1; the D call from TCRdb, TRBD2, cannot be confirmed without DNA. The sequence was collected from a human donor with ulcerative colitis or Crohn's disease, or a healthy co-twin of an affected twin (not recorded which). The CDR3: CSVGLAGFSYNEQFF.